This T cell receptor (beta chain) appears in the sequencing data of a study of blood T cells in healthy people across ages. Findings and limits, study-wide: Significant beta diversity loss was already apparent by age roughly 40, declining roughly linearly.

Primers used in a second PCR of about 7 to 12 cycles were a sample-barcoded 5' primer and a J-beta primer mix. TCRdb reprocessed the 5' RACE reads with MiXCR, giving one entry per CDR3 protein. The sample lists approximately 800,000 distinct CDR3 sequences, more than 25% occurring once. This clonotype has more than one count but fewer than ten. Its antigen is currently unknown. Germline loops: CDR1 SGHRS, CDR2 YFSETQ. The V and J ends lost 1 base and 3 bases respectively, with 13 bases between them. This CDR3 has 15 amino acids. These data also formed part of another study, on T cells of mothers and their children.

The chain has TRBV5-1 and TRBJ2-5; D ambiguous. The sequence derives from a boy under 18 in good health. The specimen was blood. CDR3 DNA sequence: TGCGCCAGCAGCTTGTCGTCCCAGATGGAAGAGACCCAGTACTTC. It translates to CASSLSSQMEETQYF. Based on the CDR3 plus reference TRBV5-1 and TRBJ2-5, the full variable domain is KAGVTQTPRYLIKTRGQQVTLSCSPISGHRSVSWYQQTPGQGLQFLFEYFSETQRNKGNFPGRFSGRQFSNSRSEMNVSTLELGDSALYLCASSLSSQMEETQYFGPGTRLLVL.